This T cell receptor (beta chain) was obtained from a study of shared clonotypes between healthy human individuals. Here immunoSEQ multiplex PCR was the method, and the copy in TCRdb shows in-frame clones only, minus some. Among fewer than 3 million clones, less than 95% were seen once, and the ten largest hold approximately 0.4%. The study separated CD4+ cells into CD45RA+ naive and CD45RA-negative memory subsets. The V gene lost 4 bases and the J gene lost 8 bases, with 22 bases spanning the gap. The CDR3 runs to 15 residues. Germline V lookup: CDR1 SGHRS, CDR2 YFSETQ. Material for sequencing was naive CD4+ T cells from PBMCs. The subset was: CD45RA+ positively selected. This chain uses TRBV5-1 with TRBJ2-7, with D maybe TRBD2 (5 bases). This receptor was obtained from a man aged 18 to 29 in good health. Some clones in this sample may be carry-over from other donors' samples. The CDR3: CASSPGVEPGMKQYF. CDR3 nucleotide sequence: TGCGCCAGCAGCCCCGGGGTAGAGCCCGGCATGAAGCAGTACTTC. The variable domain in full, completed from reference TRBV5-1 and TRBJ2-7, reads KAGVTQTPRYLIKTRGQQVTLSCSPISGHRSVSWYQQTPGQGLQFLFEYFSETQRNKGNFPGRFSGRQFSNSRSEMNVSTLELGDSALYLCASSPGVEPGMKQYFGPGTRLTVT.